Shown below are 17 T cell receptor beta chains from a single sample sequenced in a study of blood T cells in healthy people across ages. With a J-beta primer mix and a sample-barcoded 5' primer, a second PCR ran about 6 to 11 cycles. In TCRdb, the 5' RACE reads were re-called with MiXCR into one record per CDR3 protein. The sample lists some 800,000 distinct CDR3 sequences; more than 40% were seen once. Sequenced material: blood. The source is a man between 60 and 70 years old in good health.

The genes are TRBV5-1 and TRBJ2-5; the D gene is possibly TRBD1 (7 bases). The length of the CDR3 is 15 residues. V lost 4 bases and J lost 11, with 24 bases in between. Germline lookup yields CDR1 SGHRS and CDR2 YFSETQ. CDR3 bases: TGCGCCAGCAGCCCTCTCCAGGGGGGCAAGAATGAGCAGTACTTC. Protein sequence: CASSPLQGGKNEQYF.

This clonotype has a single count. One junction end disagrees with the germline gene, perhaps due to a read error. This chain's CDR3 is CASSPRNAGANVLTF. The CDR3 DNA is TGCGCCAGCAGCCCACGAAACGCTGGGGCCAACGTCCTGACTTTT. The gene calls are TRBV4-3 and TRBJ2-6; D is possibly TRBD1 (5 bases). This CDR3 comprises 15 residues. The germline gives CDR1 LGHNA, CDR2 YSLEER.

This clonotype has only a few counts. The chain couples TRBV20-1 to TRBJ1-3; D uncertain. V lost 4 bases, J lost 1 base, and 5 bases lay in between. Germline V lookup: CDR1 DFQATT, CDR2 SNEGSKA (reference sequence). The CDR3 is 12 residues long. CDR3: CSATRSGNTIYF. CDR3 bases: TGCAGTGCTACCCGATCTGGAAACACCATATATTTT.

This chain uses TRBV29-1 with TRBJ1-1; tentative D call: TRBD1 (6 bases). Trimming removed 5 bases from V and 1 base from J, with 11 bases in between. Germline V gene lookup returns CDR1 SQVTM and CDR2 ANQGSEA. The CDR3 is 13 residues long. This CDR3 is CSVKQGTNTEAFF. CDR3 bases: TGCAGCGTTAAACAGGGAACGAACACTGAAGCTTTCTTT.

The chain carries TRBV2 and TRBJ2-7; D possibly corresponds to TRBD1 (6 bases). The length of the CDR3 is 14 residues. Trimming took off 6 bases at V and 3 bases at J, with 15 bases between the two ends. Germline CDR1 is SNHLY and CDR2 is FYNNEI. CDR3 loop: CASSVPGQNYEQYF. CDR3 DNA: TGTGCCAGCAGCGTCCCCGGACAGAACTACGAGCAGTACTTC.

This clonotype has just a few counts. The rearrangement uses TRBV10-1 and TRBJ2-5, with 7 bases that match TRBD1. The J call may be faulty, since TRBJ2-7 better matches the DNA end. Germline V gives CDR1 WNHNN, CDR2 SYGVQD (reference sequence). The CDR3 loop spans 13 amino acids. CDR3 nucleotide sequence: TGCGCCAGCAGTGGGACAGGTCCGGGCGAGCAGTACTTC. Translating it yields CASSGTGPGEQYF.

The rearrangement joins TRBV20-1 to TRBJ2-7; D is possibly TRBD2 (6 bases). Trimming removed 6 bases from V and 7 bases from J, with 28 bases in between. The CDR3 has 16 residues. Germline assignment: CDR1 DFQATT and CDR2 SNEGSKA (reference sequence). CDR3 protein: CSANAPTGPVAGEQYF. CDR3 bases: TGCAGTGCCAACGCCCCCACGGGACCTGTTGCGGGAGAGCAGTACTTC.

This clonotype has just one count. The chain has TRBV7-2 and TRBJ2-3; 10 positions match TRBD1. The CDR3 runs to 15 residues. Germline loops: CDR1 SGHTA, CDR2 FQGNSA. The J segment lost 7 bases and the V segment lost 3 bases, leaving 7 bases of the junction unmatched. Here the CDR3 reads CASSFGTGVLNTQYF. CDR3 nucleotide sequence: TGTGCCAGCAGCTTCGGGACAGGGGTTCTAAATACGCAGTATTTT.

This clonotype was seen a single time. CDR3 in DNA: TGTGCCAGCAGCCAGGACAGGTTGGGTGAAAAACTGTTTTTT. Residues: CASSQDRLGEKLFF. This chain connects TRBV11-2 to TRBJ1-4; 7 bases fit TRBD1. From germline, CDR1 is SGHAT and CDR2 FQNNGV. V gave up 5 bases and J gave up 7 bases; unmatched junction bases: 7. The CDR3 contains 14 residues.

The chain couples TRBV6-2 or TRBV6-3 to TRBJ1-5; D possibly corresponds to TRBD1 (5 bases). The CDR3 extends over 15 amino acids. Trimming removed 5 bases at V and 4 bases at J, with 15 bases between. CDR1 is MNHEY and CDR2 is SVGEGT in the germline V gene. The CDR3 DNA sequence: TGTGCCAGCAGTCCGACCGGGACGACGAATCAGCCCCAGCATTTT. Translation: CASSPTGTTNQPQHF.

The rearrangement joins TRBV3-1 to TRBJ2-3, with a possible D match to TRBD1 (6 bases). V was clipped by 4 bases and J by 0 bases, with 14 bases between them. Germline CDR1 and CDR2: LGHDT and YNNKEL (reference sequence). The length of the CDR3 is 16 residues. The CDR3 loop reads CASSLEDRASTDTQYF. The CDR3 DNA reads TGTGCCAGCAGCCTAGAGGACAGAGCTAGCACAGATACGCAGTATTTT.

The chain employs TRBV2 and TRBJ2-3; weak D call: TRBD1 (5 bases). Germline values: CDR1 SNHLY, CDR2 FYNNEI. This CDR3 has 14 amino acids. As DNA, the CDR3 is TGTGCGACAGAGCAGGTGGGGTTCACAGATACGCAGTATTTT. It codes for CATEQVGFTDTQYF.

The genes are TRBV5-1 and TRBJ1-6; D gene unclear. Trimming removed 4 bases from V and 6 bases from J, with 14 bases in between. Germline CDR1 SGHRS, CDR2 YFSETQ. The length of the CDR3 is 15 residues. The CDR3 region is CASSRTGNINSPLHF. CDR3 coding DNA: TGCGCCAGCAGCAGAACCGGGAATATTAATTCACCCCTCCACTTT. Together with reference TRBV5-1 and TRBJ1-6, the CDR3 gives the full variable domain: KAGVTQTPRYLIKTRGQQVTLSCSPISGHRSVSWYQQTPGQGLQFLFEYFSETQRNKGNFPGRFSGRQFSNSRSEMNVSTLELGDSALYLCASSRTGNINSPLHFGNGTRLTVT.

The chain uses TRBV10-3 and TRBJ2-5; 7 nucleotides match TRBD2. The J call may be faulty, since TRBJ2-7 better matches the DNA end. CDR1 ENHRY and CDR2 SYGVKD come from the germline V gene. The CDR3 consists of 13 residues. The CDR3 nucleotides are TGTGCCATCAGTGGGCAGGTAGCGGGCGAGCAGTACTTC. It encodes CAISGQVAGEQYF.

This clonotype was seen many times. V is TRBV12-3 or TRBV12-4 and J is TRBJ2-5, with 8 bases identical to TRBD1. Trimming removed 3 bases from V and 4 bases from J; junction bases left unmatched: 4. The CDR3 is 14 amino acids. Here the CDR3 reads CASSFQGAGETQYF. The DNA of the CDR3 is TGTGCCAGCAGTTTTCAGGGGGCAGGAGAGACCCAGTACTTC.

V is TRBV5-6 and J is TRBJ1-2, with 12 bases that match TRBD1. V lost 4 bases to trimming and J lost 11 bases; unmatched junction nucleotides: 12. CDR1 is SGHDT and CDR2 is YYEEEE in the germline V gene. The CDR3 has 15 residues. Here the CDR3 reads CASSLKSMGQGAYTF. In nucleotides, the CDR3 is TGTGCCAGCAGCCTCAAATCTATGGGACAGGGGGCATACACCTTC.

The chain recombines TRBV20-1 with TRBJ2-5; 10 nucleotides agree with TRBD2. CDR3 length equals 15 residues. The germline V gene has CDR1 DFQATT and CDR2 SNEGSKA (reference sequence). V lost 6 bases, J lost 11 bases, and 18 bases stayed unmatched. The CDR3 bases are TGCAGTGCAGACGATAGCGGGGGGCAATACAATGAGCAGTACTTC. Translation: CSADDSGGQYNEQYF.